Following are 27 T cell receptor beta chains from one sample sequenced in a study of T cell responses to AZD1222 COVID-19 vaccine. The method was immunoSEQ multiplex PCR; TCRdb's version includes in-frame clones alone and lacks a portion of them. The data show about 140,000 clones, over 85% seen once. This specimen was peripheral blood, taken on day 0 of MenACWY control vaccination. The receptors derive from an adult in good health.

This chain connects TRBV18 to TRBJ1-1; 7 bases align to TRBD1. The germline V gene encodes CDR1 KGHSH and CDR2 LQKENI. The CDR3 is 15 amino acids. The junction had 4 bases not matched to a gene; V was cut back by 2 bases and J by 1 base. The DNA for the CDR3 is TGTGCCAGCTCACCATATACAGGGGCGAACACTGAAGCTTTCTTT. This encodes CASSPYTGANTEAFF.

This rearrangement joins TRBV18 to TRBJ2-5; 8 bases map to TRBD1. This CDR3 spans 15 amino acids. Germline assignment: CDR1 KGHSH and CDR2 LQKENI. The V segment lost 5 bases and the J segment 4 bases; nucleotides outside the gene matches: 9. The CDR3 region has the DNA TGTGCCAGCTCATCCGGACAGGGCTGGGGAGAGACCCAGTACTTC. Translating it yields CASSSGQGWGETQYF.

The chain recombines TRBV6-5 with TRBJ1-2; D ambiguous. This CDR3 is 13 amino acids long. V lost 7 bases and J lost 3, with 12 bases in between. Per the germline V gene, CDR1 is MNHEY and CDR2 is SVGAGI. The CDR3 reads CASKRVTHYGYTF. CDR3 in DNA: TGTGCCAGCAAGAGGGTCACACACTATGGCTACACCTTC.

The chain joins TRBV10-1 to TRBJ2-3; 9 bases line up with TRBD1. J was trimmed by 11 bases and V by 0 bases; bases with no gene match: 9. Germline V lookup: CDR1 WNHNN, CDR2 SYGVQD (reference sequence). CDR3 length: 15 residues. In DNA, the CDR3 is TGCGCCAGCAGTGAGTCGGGACAGGGTGTTGGTGAGCAGTATTTT. Amino acid sequence: CASSESGQGVGEQYF.

The chain combines TRBV2 with TRBJ2-7; 7 bases agree with TRBD2. The CDR3 contains 15 residues. The germline V gene encodes CDR1 SNHLY and CDR2 FYNNEI. Losses at the gene ends were 4 bases for V and 2 bases for J; bases not matched to a gene: 8. CDR3 coding DNA: TGTGCCAGCAGTGGGTGGGAGCGGGAAACCTACGAGCAGTACTTC. Translation gives CASSGWERETYEQYF.

The chain uses TRBV9 and TRBJ2-5; no definite D call. V dropped 4 bases and J dropped 5 bases, with 21 bases sitting between them. This CDR3 contains 16 residues. Germline assignment: CDR1 SGDLS and CDR2 YYNGEE. As DNA, the CDR3 is TGTGCCAGCAGCTCTCAAGAAGGCCACTCCCGGGAGACCCAGTACTTC. This translates into CASSSQEGHSRETQYF.

V gene TRBV27 combines with J gene TRBJ2-1; D gene unclear. Per germline, CDR1 MNHEY and CDR2 SMNVEV (reference sequence). Between the trimmed V and J ends, which lost 5 bases and 1 base, there was a span of 6 bases. The CDR3 has 13 amino acids. CDR3 in amino acids: CASSKGSYNEQFF. The CDR3 DNA follows: TGTGCCAGCAGTAAAGGATCCTACAATGAGCAGTTCTTC.

The chain combines TRBV19 with TRBJ1-6; D is uncertain. Trimming removed 3 bases at V and 11 bases at J, with 8 bases between. The germline gives CDR1 LNHDA, CDR2 SQIVND (reference sequence). There are 12 residues in the CDR3. As DNA, the CDR3 is TGTGCCAGTAGTATTCGGAAGGCACCCCTCCACTTT. The encoded protein is CASSIRKAPLHF.

The genes are TRBV25-1 and TRBJ2-3; 8 positions match TRBD2. Germline V gene lookup returns CDR1 MGHDK and CDR2 SYGVNS. The ends lost 8 bases at V and 0 bases at J; junction bases unmatched: 4. The CDR3 totals 14 residues. CDR3 in DNA: TGTGCCAGCCGGCGGGGGGATAGCACAGATACGCAGTATTTT. It yields the protein CASRRGDSTDTQYF. The whole variable domain, remainder taken from reference TRBV25-1 and TRBJ2-3, is EADIYQTPRYLVIGTGKKITLECSQTMGHDKMYWYQQDPGMELHLIHYSYGVNSTEKGDLSSESTVSRIRTEHFPLTLESARPSHTSQYLCASRRGDSTDTQYFGPGTRLTVL.

V is TRBV30 and J is TRBJ2-2; TRBD2 aligns across 8 bases. After removal of 4 bases from V and 7 bases from J, the junction contained 11 bases not matched to a gene. CDR3 length: 15 residues. Germline V lookup: CDR1 GTSNPN, CDR2 SVGIG (reference sequence). DNA of the CDR3: TGTGCCTGGATTAATCCGGGACTAGTAAGCGGGGAGCTGTTTTTT. Its protein product is CAWINPGLVSGELFF.

V gene TRBV24-1 combines with J gene TRBJ2-7; no clear D gene. CDR3 size: 17 residues. Trimming shortened V by 0 bases and J by 0 bases, and 14 bases separated the two germline ends. The V gene's germline CDR1 is KGHDR and CDR2 SFDVKD. Here the CDR3 DNA reads TGTGCCACCAGTGATTTGCGAGGTCCTACCTTCTCCTACGAGCAGTACTTC. It codes for CATSDLRGPTFSYEQYF.

The chain combines TRBV7-3 with TRBJ1-6; D gene unclear. CDR1 and CDR2 from the germline V gene are SGHTA and FQGTGA. The CDR3 is 13 residues long. Trimming took off 1 base at V and 9 bases at J, with 7 bases between the two ends. In DNA, the CDR3 is TGTGCCAGCAGCTTAAATGGGGTTTCACCCCTCCACTTT. Translating gives CASSLNGVSPLHF.

The chain has TRBV5-1 and TRBJ2-7; tentatively, D is TRBD2 (5 bases). CDR1 and CDR2 (germline): SGHRS, YFSETQ. The CDR3 runs 15 residues. V lost 0 bases and J 3 bases, leaving 13 bases between the germline ends. CDR3 amino acids: CASSLVVGSYYEQYF. The DNA for the CDR3 is TGCGCCAGCAGCTTGGTTGTAGGGAGCTACTACGAGCAGTACTTC.

J is TRBJ1-2 and V is TRBV5-1; D perhaps matches TRBD1 (6 bases). Trimming pared 0 bases from V and 8 bases from J, leaving 14 bases between. The CDR3 contains 14 residues. Germline CDR1 is SGHRS and CDR2 is YFSETQ. Here the CDR3 DNA reads TGCGCCAGCAGCTTGGCCTTACGGACAGAAGGCTACACCTTC. Translation: CASSLALRTEGYTF.

V usage is TRBV7-6 and J usage is TRBJ2-7; 8 bases match TRBD2. The ends lost 6 bases at V and 4 bases at J; junction bases unmatched: 14. The CDR3 is made up of 16 amino acids. Looked up from germline, CDR1 is SGHVS and CDR2 is FNYEAQ. Here the CDR3 reads CASRLGGGHGPYEQYF. Here the CDR3 DNA reads TGTGCCAGCAGACTCGGGGGGGGCCACGGGCCTTACGAGCAGTACTTC.

The chain recombines TRBV4-2 with TRBJ1-5, with D unclear. CDR3 size: 15 residues. Germline V gene lookup returns CDR1 LGHNA and CDR2 YNFKEQ. V lost 1 base and J 0 bases, leaving 7 bases between the germline ends. CDR3 residues: CASSQVADSNQPQHF. The CDR3 coding sequence is TGTGCCAGCAGCCAAGTTGCAGATAGCAATCAGCCCCAGCATTTT.

This rearrangement joins TRBV6-2 or TRBV6-3 to TRBJ2-7; D gene uncertain. The CDR3 has 13 residues. Germline values: CDR1 MNHEY, CDR2 SVGEGT. With 2 bases removed from V and 3 bases from J, the gap between germline ends came to 8 bases. Here the CDR3 reads CASSYAALYEQYF. The CDR3 coding sequence is TGTGCCAGCAGTTACGCCGCTCTCTACGAGCAGTACTTC.

The DNA of the CDR3 is TGCGCCAGCAGCCAAAGACTGGACTCCTACGAGCAGTACTTC. It encodes CASSQRLDSYEQYF. V is TRBV4-1 and J is TRBJ2-7, with no clear D. This CDR3 comprises 14 residues. The V gene's germline CDR1 is MGHRA and CDR2 YSYEKL. V lost 2 bases and J lost 0, with 8 bases in between.

The chain combines TRBV19 with TRBJ2-1; D could derive from TRBD1 or TRBD2 (5 bases each). In germline, CDR1 is LNHDA, CDR2 SQIVND (reference sequence). The V end was cut by 3 bases, the J end by 9 bases, with 15 bases between. The CDR3 totals 14 residues. The CDR3 region is CASSILTGTSEQFF. Here the CDR3 DNA reads TGTGCCAGTAGTATTTTAACTGGGACGAGTGAGCAGTTCTTC.

This clone came up a few times. The chain combines TRBV6-4 with TRBJ2-2; TRBD1 is a possible D gene (5 bases). This CDR3 is built from 14 residues. Germline values: CDR1 MRHNA, CDR2 SNTAGT. V was pared by 4 bases and J by 5 bases, with 11 bases between. The CDR3 nucleotides are TGTGCCAGCAGTGGCGCCCCAGGGACCGGGGAGCTGTTTTTT. Translated: CASSGAPGTGELFF.

V usage is TRBV14 and J usage is TRBJ2-1, with unresolved D. Germline CDR1 reads SGHDN; CDR2 reads FVKESK. V lost 1 base and J lost 9, with 13 bases in between. This CDR3 spans 14 amino acids. This chain's CDR3 is CASSQGWGIGEQFF. The CDR3 DNA follows: TGTGCCAGCAGCCAAGGGTGGGGTATCGGTGAGCAGTTCTTC.

The rearrangement links TRBV5-4 to TRBJ1-1; D unclear. CDR1 and CDR2 from the germline V gene are SGHNT and YYREEE (reference sequence). V was cut by 2 bases and J by 1 base, with 12 bases left in between. The CDR3 extends over 15 amino acids. CDR3 nucleotides: TGTGCCAGCAGCTTCGACTCACAGAAGAACACTGAAGCTTTCTTT. This encodes CASSFDSQKNTEAFF.

The chain links TRBV9 to TRBJ1-3; TRBD1 might be the D (5 bases). Looked up from germline, CDR1 is SGDLS and CDR2 is YYNGEE. The CDR3 is made up of 15 amino acids. V lost 4 bases and J lost 0, with 11 bases in between. In DNA, the CDR3 is TGTGCCAGCAGCCCTATAGGGACCTCTGGAAACACCATATATTTT. It codes for CASSPIGTSGNTIYF.

The chain carries TRBV18 and TRBJ1-5; no firm D call. Looked up from germline, CDR1 is KGHSH and CDR2 is LQKENI. This CDR3 spans 15 amino acids. Trimming removed 6 bases from V and 0 bases from J, with 12 bases in between. The CDR3 region has the DNA TGTGCCAGCTCTCCAGGCACGACTAGCAATCAGCCCCAGCATTTT. Protein product: CASSPGTTSNQPQHF.

The chain carries TRBV11-2 and TRBJ1-6, with unresolved D. Germline V lookup: CDR1 SGHAT, CDR2 FQNNGV. Trimming took off 5 bases at V and 11 bases at J, with 10 bases between the two ends. This CDR3 contains 12 residues. The CDR3 DNA is TGTGCCAGCAGCCACAGTGGAGCACCCCTCCACTTT. Its protein is CASSHSGAPLHF.

The CDR3 reads CASNSLDRTYEQYF. In DNA, the CDR3 is TGTGCCAGCAACTCCCTGGACAGAACCTACGAGCAGTACTTC. The gene calls are TRBV27 and TRBJ2-7, with D possibly being TRBD1 (6 bases). CDR3 length: 14 amino acids. Looked up from germline, CDR1 is MNHEY and CDR2 is SMNVEV (reference sequence). V lost 7 bases to trimming and J lost 2 bases, with 15 bases between them.

With respect to this clone: A read error may account for a junction end that differs from germline. The rearrangement uses TRBV5-4 and TRBJ1-1; D not resolved. Germline CDR1 reads SGHNT; CDR2 reads YYREEE (reference sequence). CDR3 length: 11 residues. CDR3 region: CASSLGTVAFF. CDR3 bases: TGTGCCAGCAGCTTGGGGACTGTAGCTTTCTTT.